This T cell receptor beta chain was sequenced during a study of technical replicates of blood from a handful of donors. Assay used: immunoSEQ multiplex PCR; TCRdb lists only in-frame clones, some missing. The data show approximately 75,000 clones, 95% to 97% seen once. Trimming shortened V by 4 bases and J by 5 bases, and 16 bases separated the two germline ends. Germline CDR1 reads SGHKS; CDR2 reads YYEKEE (reference sequence). This CDR3 region has 14 residues. The sample taken for sequencing was T cells isolated from PBMCs. The TCR originated in a human donor in good health. The chain is built from TRBV5-5 and TRBJ2-7; the D gene is possibly TRBD2 (5 bases). DNA for the CDR3: TGTGCCAGCAGCCAAGAATCATTCGGGAACGAGCAGTACTTC. As protein: CASSQESFGNEQYF.